These 29 T cell receptor beta chains came from one sample sequenced in a study of CD8+ T cells in alopecia areata. cDNA serving as the sequencing template came from extracted, reverse transcribed RNA. The data were produced by immunoSEQ multiplex PCR, yet TCRdb's version contains in-frame clones alone and is incomplete. Found here are about 180,000 clones, about 61% of them singletons; the top ten hold roughly 17%. As to treatment: oral pan-JAK inhibitor, 5-10 mg twice daily. The material sequenced was CD4+ T cells sorted from blood, taken at approximately week 56, from a patient treated with tofacitinib. Every receptor here comes from a human donor with alopecia areata.

The chain carries TRBV6-6 and TRBJ2-3; perhaps TRBD1 as D (5 bases). V lost 7 bases, J lost 3 bases, and 5 bases lay in between. CDR3 size: 11 residues. From germline, CDR1 is MNHNY and CDR2 SVGAGI (reference sequence). CDR3 DNA sequence: TGTGCCAGCACAGGGACAGATACGCAGTATTTT. Protein sequence: CASTGTDTQYF.

V and J are TRBV6-5 and TRBJ1-2; D is possibly TRBD1 (6 bases). The germline V gene encodes CDR1 MNHEY and CDR2 SVGAGI. The V end was cut by 2 bases, the J end by 4 bases, with 11 bases between. This CDR3 contains 14 residues. The CDR3 loop reads CASSYRQVPYGYTF. CDR3 bases: TGTGCCAGCAGTTACAGACAGGTCCCCTATGGCTACACCTTC.

The chain recombines TRBV5-1 with TRBJ2-2; D is ambiguous. The germline V gene encodes CDR1 SGHRS and CDR2 YFSETQ. With 4 bases removed from V and 1 base from J, the gap between germline ends came to 14 bases. The CDR3 contains 16 residues. The CDR3 DNA reads as TGCGCCAGCAGCCAAGGCCCTCTGGGGAACACCGGGGAGCTGTTTTTT. Translation gives CASSQGPLGNTGELFF.

Concerning this clone itself: The same CDR3 also results from other DNA sequences found in this sample. The V call is TRBV29-1, the J call TRBJ2-7; 12 bases match TRBD2. V was pared by 6 bases and J by 1 base, with 4 bases of the junction left unmatched. CDR1 is SQVTM and CDR2 is ANQGSEA in the germline V gene. CDR3 length equals 14 residues. CDR3 sequence reads: CSVGLAGISYEQYF. In nucleotides, the CDR3 is TGCAGCGTAGGACTAGCGGGGATTTCCTACGAGCAGTACTTC.

The chain has TRBV2 and TRBJ2-5; possible D gene TRBD1, 5 bases. Trimming took 8 bases from V and 2 from J, leaving 12 bases between them. From germline, CDR1 is SNHLY and CDR2 FYNNEI. The CDR3 sequence is 13 residues long. The CDR3 region has the DNA TGTGCCAGCTTGGGGCCAGCGCAAGAGACCCAGTACTTC. Protein sequence: CASLGPAQETQYF.

V usage is TRBV30 and J usage is TRBJ1-5, with D maybe TRBD1 (5 bases). Germline lookup yields CDR1 GTSNPN and CDR2 SVGIG (reference sequence). Trimming took off 4 bases at V and 6 bases at J, with 13 bases between the two ends. The CDR3 extends over 13 amino acids. The CDR3 reads CAWKSQGRQPQHF. CDR3 bases: TGTGCCTGGAAGAGTCAGGGTCGTCAGCCCCAGCATTTT.

The chain uses TRBV7-8 and TRBJ2-5; a possible D gene is TRBD1 (5 bases). Germline V lookup: CDR1 SGHVS, CDR2 FQNEAQ. V shed 2 bases and J shed 5 bases, with 6 bases lying between them. The CDR3 loop spans 12 amino acids. The CDR3 region is CASSLSGETQYF. CDR3 DNA sequence: TGTGCCAGCAGCTTATCAGGGGAGACCCAGTACTTC. The whole variable domain, remainder taken from reference TRBV7-8 and TRBJ2-5, is GAGVSQSPRYKVAKRGQDVALRCDPISGHVSLFWYQQALGQGPEFLTYFQNEAQLDKSGLPSDRFFAERPEGSVSTLKIQRTQQEDSAVYLCASSLSGETQYFGPGTRLLVL.

The table lists this clone with a few counts. The same CDR3 arises from other DNA sequences in this sample as well. The genes are TRBV27 and TRBJ2-3, with D hard to call. This CDR3 has 15 amino acids. CDR1 and CDR2 (germline): MNHEY, SMNVEV (reference sequence). Trimming cost V 4 bases and J 1 base, with 12 bases left between them. CDR3 nucleotides: TGTGCCAGCAGTTCCGGTCGCGGAGGCACAGATACGCAGTATTTT. It is translated as CASSSGRGGTDTQYF.

This clone was counted once. The V call is TRBV29-1, the J call TRBJ2-2; 7 positions agree with TRBD1. Germline V CDR1 and CDR2: SQVTM, ANQGSEA. The length of the CDR3 is 15 residues. V lost 6 bases, J lost 0 bases, and 7 bases stayed unmatched. The CDR3 sequence: CSVKTGSANTGELFF. The DNA of the CDR3 is TGCAGCGTGAAGACAGGGTCGGCGAACACCGGGGAGCTGTTTTTT.

This chain uses TRBV30 with TRBJ2-7, with D perhaps TRBD1 (6 bases). The germline V and J ends were trimmed by 6 bases and 4 bases, with 10 bases remaining between them. The CDR3 is 11 residues long. Germline CDR1 reads GTSNPN; CDR2 reads SVGIG (reference sequence). CDR3: CACGQTYEQYF. DNA of the CDR3: TGTGCCTGCGGACAGACATACGAGCAGTACTTC.

V gene TRBV14 combines with J gene TRBJ1-2; no definite D call. The CDR3 is 14 amino acids. Germline CDR1 SGHDN, CDR2 FVKESK. V lost 1 base and J 4 bases, leaving 10 bases between the germline ends. Here the CDR3 DNA reads TGTGCCAGCAGCCAAGTCAGCAGGCGCTATGGCTACACCTTC. Translating gives CASSQVSRRYGYTF.

The CDR3: CASSVDVNSPLHF. The CDR3 nucleotides read TGTGCCAGCAGCGTAGATGTGAATTCACCCCTCCACTTT. This chain joins TRBV9 and TRBJ1-6; no definite D call. The CDR3 is 13 amino acids. V lost 0 bases and J lost 7, with 5 bases in between. Germline CDR1 SGDLS, CDR2 YYNGEE.

This clone has just a few counts. The chain carries TRBV27 and TRBJ1-5; TRBD1 might be the D (6 bases). CDR1 MNHEY and CDR2 SMNVEV come from the germline V gene (reference sequence). This CDR3 spans 14 amino acids. The V and J ends lost 6 bases and 2 bases respectively, with 11 bases between them. CDR3 sequence (DNA): TGTGCCAGCAGCCGGGACATGGGCAATCAGCCCCAGCATTTT. Amino acids: CASSRDMGNQPQHF.

The rearrangement joins TRBV19 to TRBJ1-2; no firm D call. CDR1 and CDR2 from the germline V gene are LNHDA and SQIVND (reference sequence). V gave up 2 bases and J gave up 0 bases, with 7 bases separating them. This CDR3 spans 14 amino acids. The CDR3 reads CASSISRANYGYTF. The CDR3 nucleotides read TGTGCCAGTAGTATATCAAGAGCTAACTATGGCTACACCTTC.

The V and J genes are TRBV29-1 and TRBJ2-5, with TRBD1 matching over 10 bases. The CDR3 covers 14 residues. The V and J ends lost 7 bases and 2 bases, in that order; junction bases with no gene match: 7. In germline, CDR1 is SQVTM, CDR2 ANQGSEA. The CDR3 DNA sequence: TGCAGCGGCACCGGGACAGGGGAGCAAGAGACCCAGTACTTC. Translation gives CSGTGTGEQETQYF.

This clone was recorded only once. V usage is TRBV12-5 and J usage is TRBJ1-4; D remains ambiguous. CDR1 and CDR2 (germline): LGHNT, FRNRAP. Trimming stripped 2 bases from V and 8 bases from J, with 6 bases between. This CDR3 region has 12 residues. In DNA form, the CDR3 reads TGTGCTAGTGGTTTGAGTGGAGAAAAACTGTTTTTT. Amino acids: CASGLSGEKLFF.

The chain is built from TRBV6-5 and TRBJ1-2; D gene ambiguous. CDR1 is MNHEY and CDR2 is SVGAGI in the germline V gene. This CDR3 has 13 residues. V dropped 2 bases and J dropped 10 bases, with 14 bases sitting between them. The CDR3, as DNA: TGTGCCAGCAGTTACACAGCTGAGTACGACTACACCTTC. It yields the protein CASSYTAEYDYTF.

This rearrangement joins TRBV20-1 to TRBJ1-6, with unresolved D. The germline V gene encodes CDR1 DFQATT and CDR2 SNEGSKA (reference sequence). Trimming removed 4 bases at V and 13 bases at J, with 11 bases between. The CDR3 is 11 amino acids. The CDR3 region is CSAIGRGPLHF. The CDR3 coding sequence is TGCAGTGCTATAGGGAGAGGTCCCCTCCACTTT.

The chain employs TRBV30 and TRBJ2-3; 7 nucleotides line up with TRBD1. Germline loops: CDR1 GTSNPN, CDR2 SVGIG (reference sequence). Germline trimming cut 6 bases from V and 1 base from J; bases unmatched to any gene: 4. This CDR3 region has 13 residues. The CDR3 loop reads CACGDRGTDTQYF. CDR3 DNA sequence: TGTGCCTGTGGAGACAGGGGCACAGATACGCAGTATTTT. The whole variable domain, remainder taken from reference TRBV30 and TRBJ2-3, is SQTIHQWPATLVQPVGSPLSLECTVEGTSNPNLYWYRQAAGRGLQLLFYSVGIGQISSEVPQNLSASRPQDRQFILSSKKLLLSDSGFYLCACGDRGTDTQYFGPGTRLTVL.

The sample holds a few counts of this clone. V gene TRBV30 combines with J gene TRBJ1-5; possibly TRBD1 for D (5 bases). Between the trimmed V and J ends, which lost 2 bases and 5 bases, there was a span of 13 bases. Looked up from germline, CDR1 is GTSNPN and CDR2 is SVGIG (reference sequence). This CDR3 spans 14 amino acids. CDR3 DNA sequence: TGTGCCTGGAGTACAGGACACGTATATCAGCCCCAGCATTTT. Its protein product is CAWSTGHVYQPQHF.

The rearrangement links TRBV7-9 to TRBJ1-6, with D possibly matching TRBD1 (6 bases). The CDR3 runs to 16 residues. Trimming shortened V by 5 bases and J by 5 bases, and 16 bases separated the two germline ends. Germline CDR1 and CDR2: SEHNR and FQNEAQ (reference sequence). CDR3 residues: CASSPGVQEHNSPLHF. CDR3 sequence (DNA): TGTGCCAGCAGCCCAGGGGTTCAAGAGCATAATTCACCCCTCCACTTT.

This clone appeared once. The chain recombines TRBV30 with TRBJ2-1; possibly TRBD1 for D (5 bases). There are 14 residues in the CDR3. CDR1 is GTSNPN and CDR2 is SVGIG in the germline V gene (reference sequence). The V end was cut by 4 bases, the J end by 0 bases, with 10 bases between. The CDR3, as DNA: TGTGCCTGGAATCACAGGCCCTCCTACAATGAGCAGTTCTTC. Protein product: CAWNHRPSYNEQFF.

J is TRBJ1-5 and V is TRBV10-3, with 7 bases fitting TRBD1. The CDR3 consists of 15 residues. Germline V gene lookup returns CDR1 ENHRY and CDR2 SYGVKD. The trim removed 6 bases at V and 2 bases at J, leaving 7 bases unmatched. The CDR3 spells CAISRDSGGNQPQHF. The CDR3 DNA follows: TGTGCCATCAGCCGGGACAGTGGGGGCAATCAGCCCCAGCATTTT.

The chain links TRBV29-1 to TRBJ1-4, with a possible D match to TRBD1 (5 bases). Germline CDR1 and CDR2: SQVTM and ANQGSEA. The V gene lost 2 bases and the J gene lost 7 bases, with 11 bases spanning the gap. This CDR3 has 13 residues. In DNA form, the CDR3 reads TGCAGCGTTGAAAGGGGAGTAGGTGAAAAACTGTTTTTT. Amino acids: CSVERGVGEKLFF.

This clone has only a few counts. The V and J genes are TRBV4-2 and TRBJ2-7, with 7 bases identical to TRBD2. Trimming at V came to 0 bases and at J to 4 bases, leaving 9 bases not matched to a gene. CDR1 and CDR2 from the germline V gene are LGHNA and YNFKEQ. The CDR3 spans 16 residues. DNA for the CDR3: TGTGCCAGCAGCCAAGATCTGATTGGCGGGGGATACGAGCAGTACTTC. It specifies CASSQDLIGGGYEQYF.

The CDR3 region is CASSLASRDRGGGGYTF. CDR3 DNA sequence: TGTGCCAGCAGCTTAGCCTCCCGGGACAGGGGAGGTGGTGGCTACACCTTC. This rearrangement joins TRBV7-9 to TRBJ1-2, with 10 positions matching TRBD1. J lost 7 bases, V lost 0 bases, and 11 bases had no gene match. In germline, CDR1 is SEHNR, CDR2 FQNEAQ (reference sequence). The CDR3 extends over 17 amino acids.

This clone was detected only a few times. The rearrangement uses TRBV10-2 and TRBJ2-7; no clear D. Germline-derived CDR1 and CDR2 are WSHSY and SAAADI. The CDR3 sequence is 13 residues long. Trimming cost V 5 bases and J 6 bases, with 14 bases left between them. The CDR3 bases are TGCGCCAGCAGTCTAAAGGGATTGGGCGAGCAGTACTTC. Translating gives CASSLKGLGEQYF.

This rearrangement joins TRBV7-9 to TRBJ1-1, with TRBD1 matching 7 bases. The CDR3 covers 13 residues. V was pared by 3 bases and J by 7 bases, with 5 bases of the junction left unmatched. Germline V lookup: CDR1 SEHNR, CDR2 FQNEAQ (reference sequence). The CDR3: CASSFKGAGEAFF. For the CDR3, the DNA is TGTGCCAGCAGCTTTAAGGGGGCGGGTGAAGCTTTCTTT.

The chain recombines TRBV7-9 with TRBJ1-1; D remains ambiguous. V lost 4 bases, J lost 2 bases, and 11 bases lay in between. In germline, CDR1 is SEHNR, CDR2 FQNEAQ (reference sequence). CDR3 length: 14 residues. As DNA, the CDR3 is TGTGCCAGCAGCTCGGGAGAACTTAACACTGAAGCTTTCTTT. Encoded protein: CASSSGELNTEAFF. Full variable domain (rest looked up from reference TRBV7-9 and TRBJ1-1): DTGVSQNPRHKITKRGQNVTFRCDPISEHNRLYWYRQTLGQGPEFLTYFQNEAQLEKSRLLSDRFSAERPKGSFSTLEIQRTEQGDSAMYLCASSSGELNTEAFFGQGTRLTVV.